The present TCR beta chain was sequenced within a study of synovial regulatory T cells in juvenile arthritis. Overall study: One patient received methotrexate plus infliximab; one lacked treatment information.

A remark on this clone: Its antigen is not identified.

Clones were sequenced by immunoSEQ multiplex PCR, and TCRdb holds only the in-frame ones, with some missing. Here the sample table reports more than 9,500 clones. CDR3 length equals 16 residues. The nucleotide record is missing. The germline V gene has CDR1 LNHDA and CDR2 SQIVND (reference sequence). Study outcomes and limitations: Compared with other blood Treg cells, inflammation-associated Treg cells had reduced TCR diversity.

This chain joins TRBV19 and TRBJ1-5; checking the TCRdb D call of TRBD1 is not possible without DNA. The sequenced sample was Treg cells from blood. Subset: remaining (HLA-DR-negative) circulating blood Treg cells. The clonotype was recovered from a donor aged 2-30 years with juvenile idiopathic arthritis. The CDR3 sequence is CASSASQGWRNQPQHF.